The present T cell receptor (beta chain) was sequenced within a study of T cells in Graves' hyperthyroidism and ophthalmopathy. Study observations and caveats: Blood shared most expanded thyroid clonotypes above 0.001.

As regards this clonotype: As yet, its antigen is unknown.

The CDR3 is 13 residues long. Germline lookup yields CDR1 LNHDA and CDR2 SQIVND (reference sequence). V dropped 4 bases and J dropped 4 bases, with 8 bases sitting between them. The source material, RNA transcripts, was used to amplify TCR beta CDR3 regions. During a first-round RT-PCR of the TCR CDR3, the HTBI primer set was used. TCRdb re-analysed the multiplex PCR reads in MiXCR, keeping a single row per CDR3 protein. Of approximately 600,000 distinct CDR3 sequences listed, 20% to 25% were seen once; the top ten hold roughly 30%. This chain uses TRBV19 with TRBJ1-5; D is ambiguous. Sequenced sample: blood. This TCR derives from a man younger than 40 with Graves' ophthalmopathy. The CDR3, as DNA: TGTGCCAGTAGTACCGGCCTTAATCAGCCCCAGCATTTT. This sequence encodes CASSTGLNQPQHF.